This TCR beta chain stems from a study of T cell responses to AZD1222 COVID-19 vaccine. Recipients boosted at about 4 weeks or about 12 weeks are pooled. Trimming took off 4 bases at V and 6 bases at J, with 11 bases between the two ends. CDR1 is LNHDA, CDR2 SQIVND, per germline (reference sequence). The CDR3 runs to 13 residues. Findings and caveats of the study: Within unmutated variant regions lay the reported targets of nearly half of spike-specific TCRs.

A remark on this clone: Its antigen is as yet unknown.

TCRdb's table, derived via immunoSEQ multiplex PCR, lists solely in-frame clones and lacks some. The data hold 180,000 or so clones, with around 89% observed a single time. Sequenced material: peripheral blood, taken 28 days after the second AZD1222 dose. V is TRBV19 and J is TRBJ2-3; a weak D match, TRBD2 (6 bases). The sequence derives from an adult who received the AZD1222 COVID-19 vaccine. The CDR3: CASSTSVKDTQYF. Written as DNA, the CDR3 is TGTGCCAGTAGTACTAGCGTCAAGGATACGCAGTATTTT.